The 22 T cell receptor beta chains given below trace back to one sample, sequenced in a study of molecular identifiers for immune sequencing clone quantification. One entry per CDR3 protein, called by TCRdb with MiXCR from the PCR reads. This sample yields about 640,000 distinct CDR3 sequences, of which about 20% are seen a single time; roughly 0.85% belongs to the top ten. The sample taken for sequencing was naive CD8+ T cells from blood, with Jurkat cell RNA spiked in. Described subset: FACS-sorted CD8+CD4-CCR7+CD45RA+ naive T cells. Source of these receptors: a human donor in good health. Some libraries in this study had Jurkat cell RNA spiked in.

This clonotype came up many times. This rearrangement joins TRBV7-9 to TRBJ1-4; TRBD1 might be the D (5 bases). V was shortened by 1 base and J by 6 bases, with 9 bases between the two germline ends. Germline V gene data show CDR1 as SEHNR and CDR2 as FQNEAQ (reference sequence). The CDR3 extends over 14 amino acids. CDR3 amino acids: CASSLDTGDEKLFF. CDR3 nucleotide sequence: TGTGCCAGCAGCTTAGACACGGGGGATGAAAAACTGTTTTTT.

A note on this clonotype: Possible read error: a much larger clone is one base away. The chain combines TRBV3-1 with TRBJ1-1; D is ambiguous. The germline CDR1 and CDR2 sequences are LGHDT and YNNKEL (reference sequence). The CDR3 has 15 amino acids. The CDR3 coding sequence is TGTGCCGGCAGCCAGGAACAGTCATTTCACACTGAAGCTTTCTTT. Its translation: CAGSQEQSFHTEAFF.

The V and J genes are TRBV13 and TRBJ2-1; tentatively, D is TRBD1 (5 bases). The CDR3 is 16 amino acids. V was trimmed by 2 bases and J by 2 bases, leaving 13 bases between them. Germline V gene sequence: CDR1 PRHDT, CDR2 FYEKMQ (reference sequence). CDR3 sequence: CASSLSAGPTYNEQFF. CDR3 DNA: TGTGCCAGCAGCTTATCGGCAGGGCCCACCTACAATGAGCAGTTCTTC.

There are many counts of this clonotype. A much larger clonotype is one base distant, so this may be a read error. The chain has TRBV28 and TRBJ2-7; the match to TRBD1 covers 7 bases. Per germline, CDR1 MDHEN and CDR2 SYDVKM. V shed 6 bases, J shed 2 bases, and the junction held 4 bases outside the gene matches. The CDR3 spans 13 residues. CDR3 nucleotides: TGTGCCAGCAGGCCGGGACAGACCTACGAGCAGTACTTC. Protein sequence: CASRPGQTYEQYF.

This clonotype showed up just a few times. J is TRBJ2-7 and V is TRBV11-1; no clear D gene. This CDR3 contains 15 residues. CDR1 is SGHAT, CDR2 FQDESV, per germline (reference sequence). V shed 2 bases and J shed 6 bases, with 17 bases lying between them. CDR3 sequence: CASSLMESRLSEQYF. The CDR3 nucleotides read TGTGCCAGCAGCTTAATGGAATCGAGGCTTAGCGAGCAGTACTTC. The full variable domain, in which reference TRBV11-1 and TRBJ2-7 provide the parts outside the CDR3, is EAEVAQSPRYKITEKSQAVAFWCDPISGHATLYWYRQILGQGPELLVQFQDESVVDDSQLPKDRFSAERLKGVDSTLKIQPAELGDSAMYLCASSLMESRLSEQYFGPGTRLTVT.

A few counts support this clonotype. V and J are TRBV27 and TRBJ2-1; 9 nucleotides align to TRBD2. Trimming at V came to 3 bases and at J to 6 bases, leaving 3 bases not matched to a gene. This CDR3 has 14 amino acids. Germline CDR1 reads MNHEY; CDR2 reads SMNVEV (reference sequence). CDR3 sequence reads: CASSFSGGLNEQFF. The CDR3 bases are TGTGCCAGCAGTTTTAGCGGGGGCCTCAATGAGCAGTTCTTC.

Worth noting for this clonotype: A much larger clone differs by one base, so this may be a read error. V is TRBV20-1 and J is TRBJ2-3; D call uncertain. Germline CDR1 is DFQATT and CDR2 is SNEGSKA (reference sequence). The CDR3 is 15 amino acids. Deletions cut 0 bases from V and 0 bases from J, with 10 bases between. In nucleotides, the CDR3 is TGCAGTGCTAGAGATCTGGGCGGAAGCACAGATACGCAGTATTTT. Its protein product is CSARDLGGSTDTQYF.

Notes on this clonotype: One end of the junction is discordant with germline, which a read error may explain. V and J are TRBV12-3 or TRBV12-4 and TRBJ2-7; 9 bases are shared with TRBD1. CDR3 length: 13 amino acids. CDR3 in amino acids: CASKIQGANEQHF. The DNA for the CDR3 is TGTGCCAGCAAAATACAGGGGGCCAACGAGCAGCACTTC.

The J gene is TRBJ2-7, the V gene TRBV11-3; D possibly corresponds to TRBD1 (6 bases). There are 15 residues in the CDR3. V was pared by 0 bases and J by 5 bases, with 14 bases between. Germline values: CDR1 SGHNT, CDR2 YENEEA. CDR3 in DNA: TGTGCCAGCAGCTTAGACTGGGGGCGGAATCACGAGCAGTACTTC. Translation: CASSLDWGRNHEQYF.

The CDR3 spells CASSQDLRSYEQYF. The DNA of the CDR3 is TGTGCCAGCAGCCAGGACCTCCGCTCCTACGAGCAGTACTTC. This chain uses TRBV7-9 with TRBJ2-7; D gene uncertain. CDR1 and CDR2 from the germline V gene are SEHNR and FQNEAQ (reference sequence). V was shortened by 5 bases and J by 0 bases, with 11 bases between the two germline ends. There are 14 residues in the CDR3.

This clonotype was counted many times. The rearrangement links TRBV9 to TRBJ2-3, with 7 nucleotides matching TRBD2. CDR3 length: 16 residues. Germline values: CDR1 SGDLS, CDR2 YYNGEE. J lost 0 bases, V lost 4 bases, and 8 bases had no gene match. CDR3 nucleotide sequence: TGTGCCAGCAGCCCCGGCATAGCGGGTAGCACAGATACGCAGTATTTT. It codes for CASSPGIAGSTDTQYF.

Comment on this clonotype: Germline is not matched at one junction end, which may reflect a read error. The chain recombines TRBV5-3 with TRBJ2-3; 10 nucleotides align to TRBD2. TRBV5-3 is noted as an ORF with a role that remains uncertain. There are 16 residues in the CDR3. The CDR3: CASSLLSGGATDTQYF. CDR3 bases: TGTGCCAGCAGCTTATTAAGCGGGGGGGCTACAGATACGCAGTATTTT.

This clonotype was recorded at least ten times. This chain links TRBV27 with TRBJ2-3; TRBD1 agrees at 8 bases. The junction had 10 bases not matched to a gene; V was cut back by 2 bases and J by 6 bases. Per the germline V gene, CDR1 is MNHEY and CDR2 is SMNVEV (reference sequence). CDR3 length equals 16 residues. The CDR3 DNA sequence: TGTGCCAGCAGTTTAACCGGGACAGGCTCAATTGATACGCAGTATTTT. It encodes CASSLTGTGSIDTQYF.

In DNA form, the CDR3 reads TGTGCCAGCAGCTTCATCTACGGAGGGTTGGGGGCTGAAGCTTTCTTT. Its protein product is CASSFIYGGLGAEAFF. V gene TRBV11-2 combines with J gene TRBJ1-1; D might be TRBD1 (5 bases). CDR1 and CDR2 from the germline V gene are SGHAT and FQNNGV. This CDR3 comprises 16 residues. V gave up 3 bases and J gave up 6 bases, with 20 bases separating them.

Comments on this clonotype: A much larger clonotype is one base distant, so this may be a read error. The rearrangement links TRBV24-1 to TRBJ2-3, with D perhaps matching TRBD2 (6 bases). The CDR3 has 18 residues. Germline lookup yields CDR1 KGHDR and CDR2 SFDVKD. V was shortened by 3 bases and J by 6 bases, with 24 bases between the two germline ends. In DNA form, the CDR3 reads TGTGCCACCAGTGATCCAAACCAGGACTATCACTGGTTCGATACGCAGTATTTT. This gives the protein CATSDPNQDYHWFDTQYF.

This clonotype has more than one count but fewer than ten. Since a much larger clone is just one base distant, this may be a read error. This chain uses TRBV5-4 with TRBJ2-5; D gene ambiguous. The germline CDR1 and CDR2 sequences are SGHNT and YYREEE (reference sequence). There are 12 residues in the CDR3. CDR3 sequence (DNA): TGTGCCAGCAGCTTAGGATTTGAGACCCGGTACTTC. Translation: CASSLGFETRYF.

This clonotype was observed once. This rearrangement joins TRBV20-1 to TRBJ2-1, with 9 bases matching TRBD2. After removal of 6 bases from V and 0 bases from J, the junction contained 3 bases not matched to a gene. The V gene's germline CDR1 is DFQATT and CDR2 SNEGSKA (reference sequence). The CDR3 length is 14 residues. The CDR3 here is CSAFSGSSYNEQFF. DNA for the CDR3: TGCAGTGCCTTTAGCGGGAGCTCCTACAATGAGCAGTTCTTC.

This rearrangement joins TRBV4-2 to TRBJ2-1, with 8 nucleotides matching TRBD2. V shed 0 bases and J 5 bases; nucleotides not matched to a gene: 9. CDR1 LGHNA and CDR2 YNFKEQ come from the germline V gene. This CDR3 is 17 amino acids long. Written as DNA, the CDR3 is TGTGCCAGCAGCCAAGATTTACCAGCGGGGGCTAACAATGAGCAGTTCTTC. Its protein product is CASSQDLPAGANNEQFF.

This clonotype was observed at least ten times. V usage is TRBV6-5 and J usage is TRBJ1-1; 9 nucleotides line up with TRBD1. From germline, CDR1 is MNHEY and CDR2 SVGAGI. With 0 bases clipped from V and 4 bases from J, the junction kept 3 bases outside the gene matches. This CDR3 has 15 amino acids. CDR3 protein: CASSYSMTGGTEAFF. CDR3 DNA: TGTGCCAGCAGTTACTCCATGACAGGGGGCACTGAAGCTTTCTTT.

This clonotype has ten or more counts. The genes are TRBV24-1 and TRBJ2-5, with D perhaps TRBD2 (6 bases). This CDR3 region has 13 residues. Germline loops: CDR1 KGHDR, CDR2 SFDVKD. V gave up 5 bases and J gave up 5 bases, with 11 bases separating them. The CDR3 nucleotides read TGTGCCACCAGTGCCTCTGCGGGGGAGACCCAGTACTTC. It is translated as CATSASAGETQYF.

This clonotype was counted many times. The J gene is TRBJ2-2, the V gene TRBV12-3 or TRBV12-4, with 9 bases identical to TRBD2. This CDR3 is 17 amino acids long. The V gene end was trimmed by 3 bases and the J gene end by 2 bases; junction bases not matched to a gene: 7. The CDR3 sequence: CASSFPSGVPNTGELFF. Here the CDR3 DNA reads TGTGCCAGCAGTTTCCCTAGCGGGGTGCCCAACACCGGGGAGCTGTTTTTT.

This clonotype was counted many times. The chain recombines TRBV30 with TRBJ2-1, with TRBD1 identical over 7 bases. V gave up 7 bases and J gave up 3 bases; unmatched junction bases: 6. Germline CDR1 is GTSNPN and CDR2 is SVGIG (reference sequence). The CDR3 is 13 residues long. CDR3 sequence: CASLRDSYNEQFF. DNA of the CDR3: TGTGCCTCGTTACGGGACAGCTACAATGAGCAGTTCTTC.